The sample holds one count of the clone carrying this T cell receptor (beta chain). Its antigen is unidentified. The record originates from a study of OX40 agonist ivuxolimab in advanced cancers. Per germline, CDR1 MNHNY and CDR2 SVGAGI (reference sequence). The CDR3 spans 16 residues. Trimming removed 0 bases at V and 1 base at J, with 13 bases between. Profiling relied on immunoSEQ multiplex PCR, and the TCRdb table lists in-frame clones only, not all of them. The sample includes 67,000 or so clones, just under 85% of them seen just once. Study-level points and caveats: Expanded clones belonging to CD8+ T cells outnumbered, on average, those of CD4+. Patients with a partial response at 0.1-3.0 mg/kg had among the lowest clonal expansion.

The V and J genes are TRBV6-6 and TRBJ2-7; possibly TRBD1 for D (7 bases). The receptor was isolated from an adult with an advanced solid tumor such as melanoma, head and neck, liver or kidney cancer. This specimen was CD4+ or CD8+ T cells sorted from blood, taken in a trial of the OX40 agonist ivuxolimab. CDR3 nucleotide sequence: TGTGCCAGCAGTTACTCGGAGGGGGCAGTTTCCTACGAGCAGTACTTC. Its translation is CASSYSEGAVSYEQYF.